Listed below are T cell receptor beta chains from one sample, sequenced in a study of cytomegalovirus exposure and HLA in healthy donors. Produced via immunoSEQ multiplex PCR; TCRdb's table is partial and in-frame only. The sample holds roughly 190,000 clones; roughly four fifths are singletons and the top ten take 1.5% to 2%. The specimen was PBMCs. The receptors were sampled from a man aged 18 to 30 in good health and CMV-seronegative. CDR3s include the opening cysteine and the closing phenylalanine or tryptophan. Each record gives: CDR3 protein, J gene, V gene, CDR3 length.

CDR3: CASSFTSAGRAAFF; J: TRBJ1-1; V: TRBV7-9; length: 14
CDR3: CASSPDNIKKGVLFNYGYTF; J: TRBJ1-2; V: TRBV11-3; length: 20
CDR3: CASSQEGPTETFYNEQFF; J: TRBJ2-1; V: TRBV4-3; length: 18
CDR3: CASSRLLSSYNEQFF; J: TRBJ2-1; V: TRBV18; length: 15
CDR3: CATHGPPGFNYEQYF; J: TRBJ2-7; V: TRBV27; length: 15
CDR3: CASSLPPLENEQYF; J: TRBJ2-7; V: TRBV5-1; length: 14
CDR3: CSVKLIAGVQFF; J: TRBJ2-1; V: TRBV29-1; length: 12
CDR3: CASSVDEGDSGNTIYF; J: TRBJ1-3; V: TRBV9; length: 16
CDR3: CASSLGGSYTEAFF; J: TRBJ1-1; V: TRBV7-6; length: 14
CDR3: CASSPSGGIYNEQFF; J: TRBJ2-1; V: TRBV7-9; length: 15
CDR3: CASSLQGFTQPQHF; J: TRBJ1-5; V: TRBV4-2; length: 14
CDR3: CASSPKGGQGRAKSSYNEQFF; J: TRBJ2-1; V: TRBV7-8; length: 21
CDR3: CASSPRGTGTYGYTF; J: TRBJ1-2; V: TRBV18; length: 15
CDR3: CASSSGGLTVHNEQFF; J: TRBJ2-1; V: TRBV11-3; length: 16
CDR3: CASSGVSGDYGYTF; J: TRBJ1-2; V: TRBV6-6; length: 14
CDR3: CASGLAPGAQYF; J: TRBJ2-5; V: TRBV12-5; length: 12
CDR3: CASSQAGTGAKNIQYF; J: TRBJ2-4; V: TRBV23-1; length: 16
CDR3: CASSTRGLAASTDTQYF; J: TRBJ2-3; V: TRBV19; length: 17
CDR3: CASSSGGTVGEKLFF; J: TRBJ1-4; V: TRBV6-5; length: 15
CDR3: CASSQHGGLAGNEQFF; J: TRBJ2-1; V: TRBV7-3; length: 16
CDR3: CASSQDSSYGYTF; J: TRBJ1-2; V: TRBV4-3; length: 13
CDR3: CASSATGAVNEKLFF; J: TRBJ1-4; V: TRBV9; length: 15
CDR3: CASSRRGREETQYF; J: TRBJ2-5; V: TRBV5-5; length: 14
CDR3: CATSRGGGYTF; J: TRBJ1-2; V: TRBV15; length: 11
CDR3: CASSLGTGTGRRGYTF; J: TRBJ1-2; V: TRBV7-2; length: 16
CDR3: CASSPGGKRDAAQYF; J: TRBJ2-3; V: TRBV28; length: 15
CDR3: CASSLVGTGNSPLHF; J: TRBJ1-6; V: TRBV7-2; length: 15
CDR3: CASSRLRDNVVPYEQYF; J: TRBJ2-7; V: TRBV18; length: 17
CDR3: CASSPQDRFSYEQYF; J: TRBJ2-7; V: TRBV28; length: 15
CDR3: CASSTAGGRGTGELFF; J: TRBJ2-2; V: TRBV9; length: 16
CDR3: CASSLGGGTVSNQPQHF; J: TRBJ1-5; V: TRBV5-8; length: 17
CDR3: CASSFISGGVRNTQYF; J: TRBJ2-3; V: TRBV5-6; length: 16
CDR3: CASSSGTLRSRGEYF; J: TRBJ2-5; V: TRBV7-2; length: 15
CDR3: CASSGTGKNGYTF; J: TRBJ1-2; V: TRBV7-9; length: 13
CDR3: CASSQRVSAGQGAPYEQYF; J: TRBJ2-7; V: TRBV4-1; length: 19
CDR3: CASTSLVGSTEQYF; J: TRBJ2-7; V: TRBV7-2; length: 14
CDR3: CASSGTTNYGYTF; J: TRBJ1-2; V: TRBV25-1; length: 13
CDR3: CASSLDVLYNSPLHF; J: TRBJ1-6; V: TRBV7-2; length: 15
CDR3: CASNLAGETSFYEAFF; J: TRBJ1-1; V: TRBV5-6; length: 16
CDR3: CSVERGRETQYF; J: TRBJ2-5; V: TRBV29-1; length: 12
CDR3: CASSFLAGTTDTQYF; J: TRBJ2-3; V: TRBV27; length: 15
CDR3: CASSKAPGGPYEQYF; J: TRBJ2-7; V: TRBV21-1; length: 15
CDR3: CASSLNGRARNNEQFF; J: TRBJ2-1; V: TRBV11-1; length: 16
CDR3: CASSLSERDRANYGYTF; J: TRBJ1-2; V: TRBV27; length: 17
CDR3: CASSNRAGNTDTQYF; J: TRBJ2-3; V: TRBV5-1; length: 15
CDR3: CASSLNRGYEQYF; J: TRBJ2-7; V: TRBV5-5; length: 13